This TCR beta chain derives from a study of T-cell memory formation after mild COVID-19. Study-wide results and caveats: Contracting CD4+ clones were located mainly in CM and EM, and CD8+ clones in EMRA. Pre-infection memory contained some responding clones, which suggested that cross-reactive memory had joined.

There are many counts of this clonotype. No antigen is known for it. 5'RACE with constant-segment primers yielded barcoded, UMI-tagged TCR alpha and TCR beta cDNA libraries. A single record per CDR3 protein comes from TCRdb applying MiXCR to the 5' RACE reads. The profile covers about 390,000 distinct CDR3 sequences, with around a sixth appearing a single time and under 25% taken by the ten largest. Trimming left V 6 bases short and J 1 base short, with 13 bases between. CDR3 length equals 15 residues. This chain links TRBV12-3 or TRBV12-4 with TRBJ2-4; D might be TRBD1 or TRBD2, each matching 6 bases. The receptor comes from a man younger than 35 who had mild COVID-19 (a few samples of this study predate the infection). Cell type and time point are not known. Sequenced material: PBMCs or a T cell subset sorted from them (not recorded which). CDR3 in DNA: TGTGCCAGCAGCCCAAGGGGGGCGGCCAAAAACATTCAGTACTTC. Protein sequence: CASSPRGAAKNIQYF.